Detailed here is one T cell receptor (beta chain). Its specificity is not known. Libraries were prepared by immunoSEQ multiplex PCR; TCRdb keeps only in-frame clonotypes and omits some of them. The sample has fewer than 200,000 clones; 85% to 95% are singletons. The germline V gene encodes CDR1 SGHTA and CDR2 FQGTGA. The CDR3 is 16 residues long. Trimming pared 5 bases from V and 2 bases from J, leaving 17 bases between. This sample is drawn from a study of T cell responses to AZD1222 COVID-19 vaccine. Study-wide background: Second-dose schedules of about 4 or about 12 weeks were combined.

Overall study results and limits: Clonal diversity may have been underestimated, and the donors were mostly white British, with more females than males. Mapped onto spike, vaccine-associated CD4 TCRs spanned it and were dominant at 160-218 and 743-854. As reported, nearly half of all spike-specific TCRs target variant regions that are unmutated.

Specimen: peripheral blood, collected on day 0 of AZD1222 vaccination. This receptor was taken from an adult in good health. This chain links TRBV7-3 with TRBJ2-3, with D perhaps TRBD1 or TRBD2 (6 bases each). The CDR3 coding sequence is TGTGCCAGCAGCGGGGGCCCGGGGGCTAACACAGATACGCAGTATTTT. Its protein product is CASSGGPGANTDTQYF. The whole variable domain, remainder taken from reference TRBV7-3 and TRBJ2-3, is GAGVSQTPSNKVTEKGKYVELRCDPISGHTALYWYRQSLGQGPEFLIYFQGTGAADDSGLPNDRFFAVRPEGSVSTLKIQRTERGDSAVYLCASSGGPGANTDTQYFGPGTRLTVL.